The T cell receptor beta chain described here comes from a study of cytomegalovirus exposure and HLA in healthy donors. Findings of the study overall: A reported reduction in N-insertions relative to the roughly 700-donor mean was seen in an Asian-associated ancestry cluster in a later analysis.

Both 60 Vbeta primers and 13 Jbeta primers went into the PCR. The assay was immunoSEQ multiplex PCR, and TCRdb's table has in-frame clones only and misses some. The data hold a few hundred thousand clones, with about 80% observed a single time. There are a few counts of this clone. What it binds is not known. With 2 bases removed from V and 4 bases from J, the gap between germline ends came to 9 bases. The germline gives CDR1 SGHRS, CDR2 YFSETQ. The CDR3 is made up of 13 amino acids. This sequence originates from a woman aged 60-75 years in good health and CMV-seropositive. The sequenced sample consisted of PBMCs. The chain recombines TRBV5-1 with TRBJ1-2; maybe TRBD1 (5 bases). In DNA form, the CDR3 reads TGCGCCAGCAGCTTCGACAGCTTCTATGGCTACACCTTC. Translating it yields CASSFDSFYGYTF.